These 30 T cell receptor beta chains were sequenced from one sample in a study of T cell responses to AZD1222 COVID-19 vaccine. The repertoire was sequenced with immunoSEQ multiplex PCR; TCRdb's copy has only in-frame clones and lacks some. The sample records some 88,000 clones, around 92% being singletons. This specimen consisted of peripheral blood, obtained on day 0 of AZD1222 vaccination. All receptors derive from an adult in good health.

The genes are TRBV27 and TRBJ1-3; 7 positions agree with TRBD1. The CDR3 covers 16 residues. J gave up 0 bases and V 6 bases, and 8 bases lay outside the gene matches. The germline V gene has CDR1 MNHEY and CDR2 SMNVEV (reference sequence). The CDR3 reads CASSYRGPNSGNTIYF. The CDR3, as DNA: TGTGCCAGCAGCTACAGGGGCCCCAACTCTGGAAACACCATATATTTT.

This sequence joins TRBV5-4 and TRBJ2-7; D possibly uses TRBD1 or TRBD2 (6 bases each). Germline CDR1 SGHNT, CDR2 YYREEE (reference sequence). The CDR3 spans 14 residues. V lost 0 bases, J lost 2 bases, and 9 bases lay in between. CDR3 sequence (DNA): TGTGCCAGCAGCTTGGGGGGGGCCGCCTACGAGCAGTACTTC. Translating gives CASSLGGAAYEQYF.

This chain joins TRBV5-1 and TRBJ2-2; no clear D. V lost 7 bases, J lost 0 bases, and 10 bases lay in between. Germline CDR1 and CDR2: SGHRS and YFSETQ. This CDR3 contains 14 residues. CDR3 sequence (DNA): TGCGCCAGCCGTCCAGAATCGAACACCGGGGAGCTGTTTTTT. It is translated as CASRPESNTGELFF.

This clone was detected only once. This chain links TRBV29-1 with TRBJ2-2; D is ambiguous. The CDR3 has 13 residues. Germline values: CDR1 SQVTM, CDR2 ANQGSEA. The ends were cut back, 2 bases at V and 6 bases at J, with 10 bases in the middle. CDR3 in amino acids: CSVELRLAGELFF. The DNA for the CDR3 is TGCAGCGTTGAACTGCGGTTGGCCGGGGAGCTGTTTTTT.

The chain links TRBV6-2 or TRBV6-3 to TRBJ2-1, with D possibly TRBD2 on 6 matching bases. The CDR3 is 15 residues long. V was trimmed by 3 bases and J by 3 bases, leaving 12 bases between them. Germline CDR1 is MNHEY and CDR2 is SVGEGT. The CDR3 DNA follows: TGTGCCAGCAGTTATTGGGGGGTTGGCTACAATGAGCAGTTCTTC. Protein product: CASSYWGVGYNEQFF.

The CDR3 bases are TGTGCCAGTAGTACCCTTGTGGGCGAAGCTTTCTTT. Translated: CASSTLVGEAFF. The chain joins TRBV19 to TRBJ1-1, with no clear D. This CDR3 spans 12 amino acids. Per germline, CDR1 LNHDA and CDR2 SQIVND (reference sequence). The V end was cut by 4 bases, the J end by 8 bases, with 11 bases between.

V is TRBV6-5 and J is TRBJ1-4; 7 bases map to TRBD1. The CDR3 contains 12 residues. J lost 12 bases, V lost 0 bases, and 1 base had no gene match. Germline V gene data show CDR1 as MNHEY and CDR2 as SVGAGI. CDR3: CASSYSRGELFF. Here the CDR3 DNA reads TGTGCCAGCAGTTACTCCAGGGGGGAACTGTTTTTT.

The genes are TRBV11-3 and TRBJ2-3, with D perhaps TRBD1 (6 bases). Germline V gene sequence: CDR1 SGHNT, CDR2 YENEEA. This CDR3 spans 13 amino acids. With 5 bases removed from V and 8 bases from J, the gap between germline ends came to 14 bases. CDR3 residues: CASSRGGRGTQYF. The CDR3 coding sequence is TGTGCCAGCAGCCGTGGGGGCAGGGGTACGCAGTATTTT.

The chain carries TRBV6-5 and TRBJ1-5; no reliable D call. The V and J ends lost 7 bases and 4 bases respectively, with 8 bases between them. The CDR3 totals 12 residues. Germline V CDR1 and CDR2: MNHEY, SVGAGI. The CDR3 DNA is TGTGCCAGCATGCGGGTAAATCAGCCCCAGCATTTT. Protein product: CASMRVNQPQHF.

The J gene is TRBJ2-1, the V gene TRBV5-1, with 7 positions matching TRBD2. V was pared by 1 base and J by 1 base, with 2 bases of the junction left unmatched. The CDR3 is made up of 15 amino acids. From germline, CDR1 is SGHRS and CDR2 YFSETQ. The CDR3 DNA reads TGCGCCAGCAGCTTGAGCGGGGATTCCTACAATGAGCAGTTCTTC. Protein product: CASSLSGDSYNEQFF.

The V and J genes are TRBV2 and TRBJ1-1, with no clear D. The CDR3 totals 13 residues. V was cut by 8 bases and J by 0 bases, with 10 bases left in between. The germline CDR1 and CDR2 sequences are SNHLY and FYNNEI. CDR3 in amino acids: CASFSSLNTEAFF. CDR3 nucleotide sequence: TGTGCCAGCTTTAGTAGCTTGAACACTGAAGCTTTCTTT.

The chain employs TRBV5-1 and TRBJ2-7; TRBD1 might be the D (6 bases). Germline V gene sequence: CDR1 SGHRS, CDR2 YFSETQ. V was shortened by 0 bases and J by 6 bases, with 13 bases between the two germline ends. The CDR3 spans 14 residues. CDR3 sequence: CASSLETGLTEQYF. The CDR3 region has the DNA TGCGCCAGCAGCTTGGAAACAGGGTTGACCGAGCAGTACTTC.

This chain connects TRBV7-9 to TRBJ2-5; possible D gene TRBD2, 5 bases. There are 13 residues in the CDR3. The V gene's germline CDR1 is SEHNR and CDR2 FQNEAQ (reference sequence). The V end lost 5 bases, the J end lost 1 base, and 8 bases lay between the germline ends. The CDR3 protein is CASSPAGQETQYF. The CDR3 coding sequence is TGTGCCAGCAGCCCCGCGGGCCAAGAGACCCAGTACTTC.

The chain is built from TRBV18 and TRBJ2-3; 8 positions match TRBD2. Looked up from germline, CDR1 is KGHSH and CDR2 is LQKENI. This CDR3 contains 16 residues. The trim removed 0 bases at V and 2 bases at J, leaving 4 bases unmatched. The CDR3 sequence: CASSPPGSGTTDTQYF. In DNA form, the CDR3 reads TGTGCCAGCTCACCACCGGGTAGCGGGACCACAGATACGCAGTATTTT.

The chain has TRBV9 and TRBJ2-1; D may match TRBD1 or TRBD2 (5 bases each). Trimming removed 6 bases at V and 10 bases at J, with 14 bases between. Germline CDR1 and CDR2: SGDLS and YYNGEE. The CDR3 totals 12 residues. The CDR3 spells CASNGIGGEQFF. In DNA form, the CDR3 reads TGTGCCAGCAATGGAATTGGGGGAGAGCAGTTCTTC.

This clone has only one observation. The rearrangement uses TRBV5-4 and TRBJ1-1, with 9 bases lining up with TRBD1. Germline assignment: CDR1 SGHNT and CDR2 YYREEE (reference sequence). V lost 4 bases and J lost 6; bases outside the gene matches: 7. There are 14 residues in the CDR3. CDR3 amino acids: CASSNRDRAAEAFF. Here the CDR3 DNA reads TGTGCCAGCAGCAACCGGGACAGGGCGGCTGAAGCTTTCTTT.

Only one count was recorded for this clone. In DNA, the CDR3 is TGTGCCAGCAGCTTGGATATGTCGGGAATGGAGACCCAGTACTTC. Translated, it gives CASSLDMSGMETQYF. V and J are TRBV5-4 and TRBJ2-5; weak D call: TRBD2 (5 bases). This CDR3 contains 15 residues. Trimming shortened V by 0 bases and J by 5 bases, and 14 bases separated the two germline ends. Germline V lookup: CDR1 SGHNT, CDR2 YYREEE (reference sequence). Combining the CDR3 with reference TRBV5-4 and TRBJ2-5 gives the whole variable domain ETGVTQSPTHLIKTRGQQVTLRCSSQSGHNTVSWYQQALGQGPQFIFQYYREEENGRGNFPPRFSGLQFPNYSSELNVNALELDDSALYLCASSLDMSGMETQYFGPGTRLLVL.

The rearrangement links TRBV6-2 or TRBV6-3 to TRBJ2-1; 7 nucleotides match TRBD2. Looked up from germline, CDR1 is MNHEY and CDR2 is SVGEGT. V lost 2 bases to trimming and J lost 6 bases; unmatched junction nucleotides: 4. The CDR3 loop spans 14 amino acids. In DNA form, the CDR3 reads TGTGCCAGCAGTTACGGGACTATCCCCAATGAGCAGTTCTTC. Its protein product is CASSYGTIPNEQFF.

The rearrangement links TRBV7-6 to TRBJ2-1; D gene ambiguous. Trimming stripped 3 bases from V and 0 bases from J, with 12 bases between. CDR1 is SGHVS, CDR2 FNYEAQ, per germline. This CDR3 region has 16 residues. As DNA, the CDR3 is TGTGCCAGCAGCTTCGAGACGCCTAGCTCCTACAATGAGCAGTTCTTC. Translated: CASSFETPSSYNEQFF.

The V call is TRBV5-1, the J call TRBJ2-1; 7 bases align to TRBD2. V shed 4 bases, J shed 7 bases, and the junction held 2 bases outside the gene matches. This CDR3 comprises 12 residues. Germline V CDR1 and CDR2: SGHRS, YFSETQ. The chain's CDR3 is CASSIAGNEQFF. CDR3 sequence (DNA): TGCGCCAGCAGCATAGCGGGTAATGAGCAGTTCTTC.

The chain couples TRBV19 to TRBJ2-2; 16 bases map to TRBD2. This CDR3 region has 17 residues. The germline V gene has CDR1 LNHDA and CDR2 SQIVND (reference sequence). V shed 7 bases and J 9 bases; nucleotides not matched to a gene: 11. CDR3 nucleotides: TGTGCCAGTAAACCGGGACTAGCGGGAGGGTCTTTGAGGGAGCTGTTTTTT. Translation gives CASKPGLAGGSLRELFF. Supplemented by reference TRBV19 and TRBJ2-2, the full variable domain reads DGGITQSPKYLFRKEGQNVTLSCEQNLNHDAMYWYRQDPGQGLRLIYYSQIVNDFQKGDIAEGYSVSREKKESFPLTVTSAQKNPTAFYLCASKPGLAGGSLRELFFGEGSRLTVL.

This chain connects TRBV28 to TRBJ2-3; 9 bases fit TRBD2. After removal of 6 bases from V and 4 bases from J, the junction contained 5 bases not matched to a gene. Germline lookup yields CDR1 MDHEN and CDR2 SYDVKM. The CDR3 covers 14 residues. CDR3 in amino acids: CASSWGTSSDTQYF. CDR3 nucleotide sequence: TGTGCCAGCAGCTGGGGGACTAGCTCAGATACGCAGTATTTT.

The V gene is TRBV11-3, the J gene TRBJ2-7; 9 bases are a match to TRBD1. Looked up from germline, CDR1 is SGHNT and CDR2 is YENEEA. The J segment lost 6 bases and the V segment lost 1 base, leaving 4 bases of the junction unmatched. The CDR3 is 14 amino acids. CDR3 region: CASSLGDRDFEQYF. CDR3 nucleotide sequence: TGTGCCAGCAGCTTAGGGGACAGGGATTTCGAGCAGTACTTC.

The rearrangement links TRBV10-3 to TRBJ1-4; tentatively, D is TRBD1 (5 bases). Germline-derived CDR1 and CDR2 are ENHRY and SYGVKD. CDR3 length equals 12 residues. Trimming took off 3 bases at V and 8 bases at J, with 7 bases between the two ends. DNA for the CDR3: TGTGCCATCAGTGAAAGGGACGAAAAACTGTTTTTT. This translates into CAISERDEKLFF.

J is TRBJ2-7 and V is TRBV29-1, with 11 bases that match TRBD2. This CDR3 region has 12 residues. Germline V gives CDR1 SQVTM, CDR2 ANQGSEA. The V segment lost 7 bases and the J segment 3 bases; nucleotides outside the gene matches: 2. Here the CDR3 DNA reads TGCAGCGCCGGGACTAGCGGCTACGAGCAGTACTTC. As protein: CSAGTSGYEQYF.

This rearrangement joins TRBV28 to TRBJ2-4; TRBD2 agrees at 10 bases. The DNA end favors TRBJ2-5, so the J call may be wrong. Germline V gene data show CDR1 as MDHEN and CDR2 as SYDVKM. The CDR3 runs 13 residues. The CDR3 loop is CASTSSSGRTQYF. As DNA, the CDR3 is TGTGCCAGCACTTCTTCTAGCGGGAGGACCCAGTACTTC.

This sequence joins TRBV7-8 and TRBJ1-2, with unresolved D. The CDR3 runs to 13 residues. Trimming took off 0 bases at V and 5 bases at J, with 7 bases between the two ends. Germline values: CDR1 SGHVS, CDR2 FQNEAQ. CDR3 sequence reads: CASSLASGYGYTF. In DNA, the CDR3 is TGTGCCAGCAGCTTAGCGTCGGGATATGGCTACACCTTC.

For the CDR3, the DNA is TGTGCCAGCTCATCGAATCCCGGGACAGTGGCGTTTGGTGCAACTAATGAAAAACTGTTTTTT. This sequence encodes CASSSNPGTVAFGATNEKLFF. The rearrangement uses TRBV18 and TRBJ1-4; 7 bases line up with TRBD1. The V gene's germline CDR1 is KGHSH and CDR2 LQKENI. Losses at the gene ends were 5 bases for V and 0 bases for J; bases not matched to a gene: 21. CDR3 length: 21 amino acids.

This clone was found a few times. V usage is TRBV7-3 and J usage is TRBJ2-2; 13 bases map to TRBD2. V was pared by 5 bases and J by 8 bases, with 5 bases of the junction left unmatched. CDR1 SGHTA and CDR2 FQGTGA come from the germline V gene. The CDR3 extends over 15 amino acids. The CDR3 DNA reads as TGTGCCAGCAGCCTCGGACTAGCGGGAGCGGGGGAGCTGTTTTTT. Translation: CASSLGLAGAGELFF. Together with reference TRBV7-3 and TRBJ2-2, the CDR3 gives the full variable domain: GAGVSQTPSNKVTEKGKYVELRCDPISGHTALYWYRQSLGQGPEFLIYFQGTGAADDSGLPNDRFFAVRPEGSVSTLKIQRTERGDSAVYLCASSLGLAGAGELFFGEGSRLTVL.

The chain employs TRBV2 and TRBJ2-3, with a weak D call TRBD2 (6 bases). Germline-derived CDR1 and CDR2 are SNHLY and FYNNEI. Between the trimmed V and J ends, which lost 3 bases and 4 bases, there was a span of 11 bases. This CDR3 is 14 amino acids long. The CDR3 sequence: CASSEASVPDTQYF. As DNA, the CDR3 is TGTGCCAGCAGTGAGGCTAGCGTGCCAGATACGCAGTATTTT.